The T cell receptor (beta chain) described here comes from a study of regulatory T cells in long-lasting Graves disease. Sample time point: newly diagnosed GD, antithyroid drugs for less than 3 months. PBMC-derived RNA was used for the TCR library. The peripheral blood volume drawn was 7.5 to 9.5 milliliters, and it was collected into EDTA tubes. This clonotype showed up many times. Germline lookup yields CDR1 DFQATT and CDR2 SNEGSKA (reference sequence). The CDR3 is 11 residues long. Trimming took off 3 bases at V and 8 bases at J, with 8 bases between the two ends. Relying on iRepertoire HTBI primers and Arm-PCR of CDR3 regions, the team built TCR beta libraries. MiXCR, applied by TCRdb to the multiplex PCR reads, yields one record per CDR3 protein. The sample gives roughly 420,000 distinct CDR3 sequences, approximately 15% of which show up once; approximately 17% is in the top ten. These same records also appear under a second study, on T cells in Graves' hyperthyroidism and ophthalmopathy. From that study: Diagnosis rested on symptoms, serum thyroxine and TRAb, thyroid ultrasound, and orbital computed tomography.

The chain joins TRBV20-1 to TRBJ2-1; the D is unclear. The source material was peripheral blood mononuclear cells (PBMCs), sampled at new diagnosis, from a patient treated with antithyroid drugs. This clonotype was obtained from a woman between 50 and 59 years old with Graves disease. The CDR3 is CSASGDHEQFF. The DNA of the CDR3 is TGCAGTGCTAGTGGCGACCATGAGCAGTTCTTC.